This entry lists 18 T cell receptor beta chains sequenced from one sample in a study of blood T cell repertoires in COVID-19. The repertoire was sequenced with immunoSEQ multiplex PCR; TCRdb's copy has only in-frame clones and lacks some. The sample shows some 150,000 clones, around 84% of them seen only once. Specimen: peripheral blood. These receptors were collected from a man aged 60-69 years with active or convalescent COVID-19.

J is TRBJ2-5 and V is TRBV24-1; D ambiguous. This CDR3 has 14 residues. Germline loops: CDR1 KGHDR, CDR2 SFDVKD. V lost 0 bases and J 5 bases, leaving 9 bases between the germline ends. The CDR3 DNA is TGTGCCACCAGTGATTTGAGAGGATCGGAGACCCAGTACTTC. Encoded protein: CATSDLRGSETQYF.

The V and J genes are TRBV6-6 and TRBJ2-7; 11 bases map to TRBD1. There are 15 residues in the CDR3. V lost 6 bases to trimming and J lost 5 bases; unmatched junction nucleotides: 9. Looked up from germline, CDR1 is MNHNY and CDR2 is SVGAGI (reference sequence). CDR3 protein: CASSGRDRGEHEQYF. Written as DNA, the CDR3 is TGTGCCAGCAGCGGCCGGGACAGGGGGGAGCACGAGCAGTACTTC.

The genes are TRBV19 and TRBJ1-2; maybe TRBD1 (5 bases). Germline V gene data show CDR1 as LNHDA and CDR2 as SQIVND (reference sequence). Trimming took off 7 bases at V and 5 bases at J, with 14 bases between the two ends. The CDR3 spans 13 residues. CDR3 amino acids: CASIAREGYGYTF. DNA of the CDR3: TGTGCCAGTATCGCCAGGGAGGGGTATGGCTACACCTTC.

This clone was counted only a few times. The chain carries TRBV7-9 and TRBJ1-5, with D perhaps TRBD1 (5 bases). The CDR3 has 15 amino acids. The V end was cut by 5 bases, the J end by 2 bases, with 13 bases between. From germline, CDR1 is SEHNR and CDR2 FQNEAQ (reference sequence). CDR3 in DNA: TGTGCCAGCAGCCTAAGGGGCCAAGGCAATCAGCCCCAGCATTTT. Residues: CASSLRGQGNQPQHF.

The chain links TRBV28 to TRBJ1-5; 7 nucleotides line up with TRBD1. Trimming at V came to 5 bases and at J to 2 bases, leaving 12 bases not matched to a gene. The CDR3 runs to 17 residues. The germline CDR1 and CDR2 sequences are MDHEN and SYDVKM. CDR3 DNA sequence: TGTGCCAGCAGTCTCTACAGGGGTTTGGGCGGCAATCAGCCCCAGCATTTT. It yields the protein CASSLYRGLGGNQPQHF.

The V call is TRBV19, the J call TRBJ1-5; 7 positions agree with TRBD1. The CDR3 spans 15 residues. Germline-derived CDR1 and CDR2 are LNHDA and SQIVND (reference sequence). The V segment lost 7 bases and the J segment 0 bases; nucleotides outside the gene matches: 6. Written as DNA, the CDR3 is TGTGCCAGTAAGGACAGGTCGTATAGCAATCAGCCCCAGCATTTT. As protein: CASKDRSYSNQPQHF.

This clone was picked up a small number of times. The chain has TRBV19 and TRBJ1-5, with D possibly matching TRBD1 (5 bases). The V gene's germline CDR1 is LNHDA and CDR2 SQIVND (reference sequence). Trimming removed 5 bases at V and 2 bases at J, with 16 bases between. There are 16 residues in the CDR3. The CDR3 bases are TGTGCCAGTAGTGCCAGCGGGGGGATCGGCAATCAGCCCCAGCATTTT. It codes for CASSASGGIGNQPQHF.

The CDR3 coding sequence is TGTGCCAGCAGGGCCCTGGACAGAACCGAGCAGTACTTC. This codes for CASRALDRTEQYF. V usage is TRBV2 and J usage is TRBJ2-7, with a weak D call TRBD1 (6 bases). The CDR3 has 13 amino acids. The germline V gene encodes CDR1 SNHLY and CDR2 FYNNEI. V lost 6 bases, J lost 6 bases, and 15 bases lay in between.

This clone was counted a few times. The chain links TRBV11-3 to TRBJ2-1; no firm D call. The CDR3 sequence is 13 residues long. V was shortened by 4 bases and J by 3 bases, with 7 bases between the two germline ends. Germline assignment: CDR1 SGHNT and CDR2 YENEEA. CDR3 bases: TGTGCCAGCAGCTCGGTAAACTACAATGAGCAGTTCTTC. Amino acid sequence: CASSSVNYNEQFF. The full variable domain, completed using reference TRBV11-3 and TRBJ2-1, is EAGVVQSPRYKIIEKKQPVAFWCNPISGHNTLYWYLQNLGQGPELLIRYENEEAVDDSQLPKDRFSAERLKGVDSTLKIQPAELGDSAVYLCASSSVNYNEQFFGPGTRLTVL.

The V gene is TRBV10-3, the J gene TRBJ2-3; TRBD2 aligns across 7 bases. The CDR3 is made up of 15 amino acids. Germline CDR1 ENHRY, CDR2 SYGVKD. The V and J ends lost 6 bases and 2 bases, in that order; junction bases with no gene match: 8. The CDR3 sequence is CAIRKGLRPTDTQYF. In DNA, the CDR3 is TGTGCCATCAGGAAGGGACTACGTCCCACAGATACGCAGTATTTT.

The gene calls are TRBV7-6 and TRBJ2-1, with a weak D call TRBD2 (6 bases). With 1 base removed from V and 7 bases from J, the gap between germline ends came to 8 bases. The germline V gene encodes CDR1 SGHVS and CDR2 FNYEAQ. The CDR3 is 13 residues long. CDR3: CASSLGLGNEQFF. In DNA form, the CDR3 reads TGTGCCAGCAGCTTAGGACTAGGGAATGAGCAGTTCTTC.

The J gene is TRBJ2-3, the V gene TRBV19, with 9 nucleotides matching TRBD2. The CDR3 loop spans 17 amino acids. The junction had 11 bases not matched to a gene; V was cut back by 6 bases and J by 1 base. The germline gives CDR1 LNHDA, CDR2 SQIVND (reference sequence). DNA of the CDR3: TGTGCCAGTAGCCCCGGCCAGGCGGGAGGGGGCACAGATACGCAGTATTTT. This translates into CASSPGQAGGGTDTQYF.

V gene TRBV5-1 combines with J gene TRBJ2-1; 10 bases line up with TRBD2. CDR1 is SGHRS, CDR2 YFSETQ, per germline. V lost 4 bases and J lost 6; bases outside the gene matches: 10. The CDR3 has 16 residues. The CDR3 here is CASSPPIAGGINEQFF. CDR3 bases: TGCGCCAGCAGCCCGCCCATAGCGGGAGGCATCAATGAGCAGTTCTTC. The full variable domain, its missing parts supplied by reference TRBV5-1 and TRBJ2-1, is KAGVTQTPRYLIKTRGQQVTLSCSPISGHRSVSWYQQTPGQGLQFLFEYFSETQRNKGNFPGRFSGRQFSNSRSEMNVSTLELGDSALYLCASSPPIAGGINEQFFGPGTRLTVL.

This clone was seen a handful of times. The chain employs TRBV11-2 and TRBJ1-2, with a possible D match to TRBD1 (5 bases). Germline assignment: CDR1 SGHAT and CDR2 FQNNGV. CDR3 length equals 13 residues. With 5 bases removed from V and 3 bases from J, the gap between germline ends came to 10 bases. CDR3 in DNA: TGTGCCAGCAGCCCAGGGTTTGACTATGGCTACACCTTC. Amino acids: CASSPGFDYGYTF.

The rearrangement joins TRBV2 to TRBJ2-4; a possible D gene is TRBD1 (6 bases). Germline V gives CDR1 SNHLY, CDR2 FYNNEI. The V end lost 8 bases, the J end lost 7 bases, and 15 bases lay between the germline ends. The CDR3 extends over 13 amino acids. The CDR3 region is CASYRDPGNIQYF. For the CDR3, the DNA is TGTGCCAGCTACAGGGATCCTGGGAACATTCAGTACTTC.

The chain carries TRBV28 and TRBJ2-7; 8 bases map to TRBD2. Trimming at V came to 10 bases and at J to 0 bases, leaving 8 bases not matched to a gene. CDR1 is MDHEN and CDR2 is SYDVKM in the germline V gene. CDR3 length: 14 amino acids. The CDR3 here is CATGTRRTSYEQYF. DNA for the CDR3: TGTGCCACCGGGACTAGGAGGACCTCCTACGAGCAGTACTTC.

The J gene is TRBJ2-7, the V gene TRBV30; 9 bases map to TRBD1. CDR1 is GTSNPN and CDR2 is SVGIG in the germline V gene (reference sequence). The CDR3 consists of 13 residues. With V trimmed by 5 bases and J by 6 bases, 8 bases remained unmatched. The CDR3: CAWDPYRGREQYF. The CDR3 region has the DNA TGTGCCTGGGACCCCTACAGGGGGCGCGAGCAGTACTTC.

The CDR3 spells CASRVGMRGEAFF. The DNA for the CDR3 is TGTGCCAGCAGAGTCGGGATGCGGGGTGAAGCTTTCTTT. The gene calls are TRBV28 and TRBJ1-1; D unclear. V lost 6 bases, J lost 7 bases, and 15 bases lay in between. Looked up from germline, CDR1 is MDHEN and CDR2 is SYDVKM. This CDR3 region has 13 residues.